This T cell receptor beta chain derives from a study of PD-1 blockade in classical Hodgkin lymphoma. Germline assignment: CDR1 LNHDA and CDR2 SQIVND (reference sequence). The CDR3 extends over 15 amino acids. Trimming cost V 5 bases and J 0 bases, with 10 bases left between them. Sequenced by immunoSEQ multiplex PCR; TCRdb stores in-frame clones only, minus some. Of 10,000 or so clones listed, about 76% are singletons. Patients all relapsed after autologous stem cell transplantation, and there was variation in brentuximab vedotin exposure. The sequencing here drew on peripheral blood mononuclear cells (PBMCs), taken at baseline. The V and J genes are TRBV19 and TRBJ1-4, with D uncertain. The receptor's source is a human donor with classical Hodgkin lymphoma. CDR3 amino acids: CASSVHLATNEKLFF. In DNA, the CDR3 is TGTGCCAGTAGTGTACACCTGGCAACTAATGAAAAACTGTTTTTT. The whole variable domain, filled in from reference TRBV19 and TRBJ1-4, reads DGGITQSPKYLFRKEGQNVTLSCEQNLNHDAMYWYRQDPGQGLRLIYYSQIVNDFQKGDIAEGYSVSREKKESFPLTVTSAQKNPTAFYLCASSVHLATNEKLFFGSGTQLSVL.